This T cell receptor beta chain was found in a study of cytomegalovirus exposure and HLA in healthy donors. Study conclusions and caveats: Across donors, presence/absence analyses took sequencing depth to be roughly uniform. Follow-up analysis seemed to connect common viral pathogens with several of the most significant clusters identified. What TCR beta sequences reportedly achieved was accurate prediction of HLA-A and HLA-B alleles in most subjects. CMV serostatus was the only recorded immune exposure for donors.

As concerns this clone: The antigen is undetermined.

The PCR made use of 60 Vbeta and 13 Jbeta primers. Libraries were prepared by immunoSEQ multiplex PCR; TCRdb keeps only in-frame clonotypes and omits some of them. The table records 110,000 to 150,000 clones, 60% to 85% of them present only once. CDR3 length equals 13 residues. The germline CDR1 and CDR2 sequences are MNHNS and SASEGT. The sample was PBMCs. This clonotype originated in a man under 40 in good health and CMV-seronegative. The J gene is TRBJ2-5, the V gene TRBV6-1, with D unclear. The J call is doubtful: the DNA matches TRBJ2-7 better. The CDR3 loop reads CASSVRSHYEQYF. CDR3 bases: TGTGCCAGCAGTGTTAGGAGTCACTACGAGCAGTACTTC.